Here is one TCR beta chain with its context. Authors' analysis steps: Cell counts per sample came from amplifying reference gene primers. Clones were sequenced by immunoSEQ multiplex PCR, and TCRdb holds only the in-frame ones, with some missing. The V and J calls and clone size are taken from that table; D and trimming were inferred from the DNA. The sample consists of 70,000 to 95,000 clones, approximately 84% of them appearing once. The sample is drawn from a study of blood T cell repertoires in COVID-19. CDR1 is MNHEY, CDR2 SVGAGI, per germline. Trimming at V came to 0 bases and at J to 0 bases, leaving 4 bases not matched to a gene. This CDR3 has 16 residues.

The source of this sequence is a human donor in a cohort sampled during active COVID-19. This chain connects TRBV6-5 to TRBJ1-1; 7 nucleotides agree with TRBD1. The sample consisted of peripheral blood. The DNA for the CDR3 is TGTGCCAGCAGTTACTCGAGGGGACAGCTGAACACTGAAGCTTTCTTT. Its translation: CASSYSRGQLNTEAFF.